This entry features one T cell receptor (beta chain) sequence. The sample holds a few counts of this clone. Its antigen remains unidentified. Per-base quality was not reported, and no clone a single base away is much larger than it. These data originate in a study of preoperative IRX-2 immunotherapy in early breast cancer (dated by TCRdb to about 2019). The CDR3 has 12 amino acids, counting the end cysteine and phenylalanine. This entry keeps only the CDR3 DNA: 36 bases, framed from base 1. V loses 1 base, J loses 5 bases, and the germline ends lie 4 bases apart. The germline V gene gives CDR1 as SGHAT and CDR2 as FQNNGV. Receptor amplification or capture employed the immunoSEQ multiplex PCR assay. TCRdb took this table from immuneACCESS and kept in-frame rearrangements with V and J called. Such tables lack part of the clones; where checked against another copy, unresolved V genes explain under half of the gap, and the rest is unexplained. Here the sample has more than 50,000 clones; 94% occur a single time. Together, the top ten hold roughly 1.7% of the sample.

The treatment or condition label, as the study defines it: preoperative locoregional IRX-2 cytokine immunotherapy. The samples were obtained from a phase Ib study that tested preoperative, locoregional IRX-2 cytokine immunotherapy designed to prime immune responses. Before surgery, IRX-2 was given to the donors, who were patients with early-stage breast cancer. Recombination joined TRBV11-2 with TRBJ2-3, with no D gene named confidently. The sequence derives from a human donor with breast cancer. The sample here was taken from a patient treated with IRX-2 immunotherapy. This receptor has the CDR3 CASSLGRDTQYF. The DNA sequence follows: TGTGCCAGCAGCTTAGGGAGAGATACGCAGTATTTT.